This TCR beta chain was profiled in a study of spatial heterogeneity in lung cancer. For the study at large: Follow-up PBMC specimens underwent sequencing when available; their median timing was around 2 years after resection. Study-wide results and limits: At resection, ubiquitous expanded tumor TCRs appeared in blood more than at follow-up.

The germline V gene has CDR1 MNHNS and CDR2 SASEGT. V was trimmed by 5 bases and J by 7 bases, leaving 6 bases between them. The CDR3 consists of 12 residues. Time point noted: blood at routine non-recurrence follow-up after resection. Frozen PBMC, nontumor lung or tumor provided whole RNA, which was sequenced unsorted. This clonotype was picked up many times. Its antigen remains unidentified. Every TCR cDNA molecule bore a unique molecular identifier. A single record per CDR3 protein comes from TCRdb applying MiXCR to the 5' RACE reads. This table holds about 26,000 distinct CDR3 sequences, about 5.6% found once.

The sequence came from a male donor with early-stage non-small cell lung cancer. Sequencing used PBMCs, obtained at follow-up. This rearrangement joins TRBV6-1 to TRBJ1-6; D is uncertain. This CDR3 is CASSSQNSPLHF. In DNA form, the CDR3 reads TGTGCCAGCAGTTCGCAGAATTCACCCCTCCACTTT.